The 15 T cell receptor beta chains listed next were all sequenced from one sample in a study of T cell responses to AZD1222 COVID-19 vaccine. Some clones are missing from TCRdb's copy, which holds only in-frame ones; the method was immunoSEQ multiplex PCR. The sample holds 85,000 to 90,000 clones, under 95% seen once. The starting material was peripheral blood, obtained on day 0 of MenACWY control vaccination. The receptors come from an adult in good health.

CDR3 region: CASTILAGGLGETQYF. In DNA form, the CDR3 reads TGTGCCAGCACCATACTAGCGGGAGGGCTAGGGGAGACCCAGTACTTC. The rearrangement links TRBV3-1 (or the pseudogene TRBV3-2) to TRBJ2-5; 13 positions agree with TRBD2. With 7 bases clipped from V and 5 bases from J, the junction kept 10 bases outside the gene matches. Germline V CDR1 and CDR2: LGHDT, YNNKEL (reference sequence). CDR3 length: 16 amino acids.

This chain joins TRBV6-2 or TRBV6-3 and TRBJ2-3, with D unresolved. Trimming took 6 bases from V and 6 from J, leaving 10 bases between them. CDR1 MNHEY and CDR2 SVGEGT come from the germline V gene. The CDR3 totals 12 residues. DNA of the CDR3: TGTGCCAGCAGCCCCCTCCCCGATACGCAGTATTTT. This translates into CASSPLPDTQYF.

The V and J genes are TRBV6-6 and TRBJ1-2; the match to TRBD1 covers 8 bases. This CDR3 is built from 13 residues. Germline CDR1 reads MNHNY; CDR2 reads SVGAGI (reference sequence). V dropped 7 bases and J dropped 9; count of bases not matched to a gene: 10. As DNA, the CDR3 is TGTGCCAGCACCCCGACAGGGGAGGGACGCTACACCTTC. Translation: CASTPTGEGRYTF.

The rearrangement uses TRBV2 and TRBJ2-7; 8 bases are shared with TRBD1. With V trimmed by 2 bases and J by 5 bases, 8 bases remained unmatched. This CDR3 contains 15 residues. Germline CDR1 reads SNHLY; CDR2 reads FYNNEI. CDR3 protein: CASSEQGQGVDEQYF. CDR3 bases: TGTGCCAGCAGTGAACAAGGACAGGGTGTTGACGAGCAGTACTTC.

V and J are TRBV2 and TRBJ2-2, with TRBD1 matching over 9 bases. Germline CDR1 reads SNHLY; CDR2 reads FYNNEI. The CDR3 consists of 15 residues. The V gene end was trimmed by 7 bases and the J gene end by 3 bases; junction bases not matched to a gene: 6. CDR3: CASTQDRGDTGELFF. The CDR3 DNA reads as TGTGCCAGCACCCAGGACAGGGGCGACACCGGGGAGCTGTTTTTT.

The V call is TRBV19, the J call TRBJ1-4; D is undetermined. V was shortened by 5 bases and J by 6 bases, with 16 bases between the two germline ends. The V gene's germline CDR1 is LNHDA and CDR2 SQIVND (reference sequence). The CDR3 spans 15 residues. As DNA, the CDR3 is TGTGCCAGTAGTCCCGAGGTGCCTTCCTATGAAAAACTGTTTTTT. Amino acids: CASSPEVPSYEKLFF.

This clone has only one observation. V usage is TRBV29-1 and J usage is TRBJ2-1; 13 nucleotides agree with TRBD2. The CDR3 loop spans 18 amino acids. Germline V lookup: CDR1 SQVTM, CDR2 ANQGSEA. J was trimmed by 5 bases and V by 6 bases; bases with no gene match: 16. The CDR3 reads CSVATSGRASLGHNEQFF. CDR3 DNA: TGCAGCGTCGCAACTAGCGGGAGGGCCAGTTTGGGGCACAATGAGCAGTTCTTC.

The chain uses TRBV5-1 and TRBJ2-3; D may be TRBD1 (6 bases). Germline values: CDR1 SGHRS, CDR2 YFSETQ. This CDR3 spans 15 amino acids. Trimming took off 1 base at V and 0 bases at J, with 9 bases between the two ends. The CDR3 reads CASSLFQGSTDTQYF. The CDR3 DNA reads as TGCGCCAGCAGCTTGTTCCAGGGGAGCACAGATACGCAGTATTTT.

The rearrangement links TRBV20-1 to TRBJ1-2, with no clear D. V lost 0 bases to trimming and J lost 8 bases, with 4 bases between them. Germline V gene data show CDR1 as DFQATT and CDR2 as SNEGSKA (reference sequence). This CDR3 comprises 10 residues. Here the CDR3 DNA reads TGCAGTGCTAGAGAGTTGGGCTACACCTTC. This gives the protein CSARELGYTF.

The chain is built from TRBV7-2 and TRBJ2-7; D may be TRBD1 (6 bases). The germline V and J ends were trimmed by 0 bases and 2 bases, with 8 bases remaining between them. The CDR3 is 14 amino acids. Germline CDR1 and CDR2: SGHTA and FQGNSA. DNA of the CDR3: TGTGCCAGCAGCTTAGCAGGGGACACCTACGAGCAGTACTTC. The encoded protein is CASSLAGDTYEQYF.

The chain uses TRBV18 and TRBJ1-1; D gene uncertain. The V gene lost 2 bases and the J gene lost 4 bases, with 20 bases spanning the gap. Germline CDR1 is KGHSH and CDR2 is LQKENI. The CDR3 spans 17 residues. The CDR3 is CASSPRYLTGGVTEAFF. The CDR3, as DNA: TGTGCCAGCTCACCAAGGTACTTGACGGGCGGAGTCACTGAAGCTTTCTTT.

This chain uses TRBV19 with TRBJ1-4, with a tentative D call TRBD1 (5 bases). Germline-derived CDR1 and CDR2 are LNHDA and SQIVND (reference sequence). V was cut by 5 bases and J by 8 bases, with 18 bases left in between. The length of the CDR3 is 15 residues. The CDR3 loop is CASSSLDGGLEKLFF. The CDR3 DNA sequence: TGTGCCAGTAGTTCCCTGGACGGGGGACTCGAAAAACTGTTTTTT.

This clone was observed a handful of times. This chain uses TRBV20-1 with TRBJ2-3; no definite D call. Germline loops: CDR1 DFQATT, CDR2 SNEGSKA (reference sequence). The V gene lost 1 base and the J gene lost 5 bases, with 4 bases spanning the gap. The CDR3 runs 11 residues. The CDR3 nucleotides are TGCAGTGCTAGAGGTGAAGATACGCAGTATTTT. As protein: CSARGEDTQYF.

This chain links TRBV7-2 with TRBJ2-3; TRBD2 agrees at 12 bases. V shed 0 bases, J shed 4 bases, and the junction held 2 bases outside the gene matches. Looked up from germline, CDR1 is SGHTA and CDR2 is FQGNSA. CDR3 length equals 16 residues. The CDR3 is CASSLAPSGGADTQYF. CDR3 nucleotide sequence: TGTGCCAGCAGCTTAGCGCCTAGCGGGGGGGCAGATACGCAGTATTTT.

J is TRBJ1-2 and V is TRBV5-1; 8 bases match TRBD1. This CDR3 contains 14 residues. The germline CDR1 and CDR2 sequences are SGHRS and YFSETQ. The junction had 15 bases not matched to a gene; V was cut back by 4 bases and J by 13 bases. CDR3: CASSPRPTGVSSTF. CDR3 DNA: TGCGCCAGCAGCCCAAGACCGACAGGGGTCTCCTCCACCTTC.